This entry lists 2 T cell receptor beta chains sequenced from one sample in a study of radiation and T cells in renal cell carcinoma. The assay was immunoSEQ multiplex PCR, and TCRdb's table has in-frame clones only and misses some. Among about 77,000 clones listed, around four fifths were seen once. Documented time point: blood 4 weeks post-SBRT, at nephrectomy. Treatment here: 15 Gy SBRT to primary tumor, nephrectomy 4 weeks later. Here the sequenced sample was blood, taken from a patient whose treatment included radiotherapy and nephrectomy. The source of these receptors is a woman aged 60-75 years with renal cell carcinoma.

V gene TRBV28 combines with J gene TRBJ1-1; 8 bases line up with TRBD1. V was clipped by 3 bases and J by 5 bases; unmatched bases: 5. Germline V gives CDR1 MDHEN, CDR2 SYDVKM. The CDR3 loop spans 14 amino acids. The CDR3 protein is CASSLTGDWTEAFF. The CDR3 region has the DNA TGTGCCAGCAGTTTGACAGGGGATTGGACTGAAGCTTTCTTT.

This clone appeared once. The V call is TRBV7-9, the J call TRBJ1-2, with 10 positions matching TRBD1. V trimming: 5 bases; J trimming: 4 bases; junction bases outside the gene matches: 10. The CDR3 extends over 16 amino acids. Per the germline V gene, CDR1 is SEHNR and CDR2 is FQNEAQ (reference sequence). The CDR3 loop is CASSRNRDRGLYGYTF. The CDR3, as DNA: TGTGCCAGCAGCCGGAACCGGGACAGGGGACTCTATGGCTACACCTTC.